One sample yielded the 30 T cell receptor beta chains listed below, sequenced in a study of blood T cell repertoires in COVID-19. Clones were read by immunoSEQ multiplex PCR, and TCRdb kept only the in-frame ones, dropping some. The sample records about 250,000 clones, around nine tenths being singletons. The sample comprised PBMCs or T cells enriched from blood (not recorded which). Receptors were obtained from a woman aged 40 to 50 who had been exposed to COVID-19.

The V gene is TRBV11-2, the J gene TRBJ1-2; unclear D gene. The CDR3 has 13 residues. CDR1 and CDR2 from the germline V gene are SGHAT and FQNNGV. V was trimmed by 1 base and J by 4 bases, leaving 7 bases between them. CDR3 region: CASSLVALYGYTF. The CDR3 region has the DNA TGTGCCAGCAGCTTAGTAGCCCTCTATGGCTACACCTTC.

CDR3 in amino acids: CASLSVAGNNEQFF. The CDR3 nucleotides are TGCGCCAGCTTGTCGGTAGCGGGGAACAATGAGCAGTTCTTC. The rearrangement joins TRBV5-1 to TRBJ2-1, with 8 bases lining up with TRBD2. Germline values: CDR1 SGHRS, CDR2 YFSETQ. Trimming cost V 7 bases and J 5 bases; bases outside gene matches: 8. The CDR3 totals 14 residues.

The chain has TRBV7-2 and TRBJ1-6; unclear D gene. CDR3 length equals 17 residues. Deletions cut 1 base from V and 8 bases from J, with 18 bases between. From germline, CDR1 is SGHTA and CDR2 FQGNSA. The CDR3 bases are TGTGCCAGCAGCTTAGTTTTTGTTTTATCGTCTGATTCACCCCTCCACTTT. This gives the protein CASSLVFVLSSDSPLHF.

This clone came up a few times. The chain links TRBV10-3 to TRBJ2-7; D remains ambiguous. The length of the CDR3 is 14 residues. Trimming cost V 0 bases and J 3 bases, with 9 bases left between them. The germline gives CDR1 ENHRY, CDR2 SYGVKD. This CDR3 is CAISESLSGYEQYF. The DNA for the CDR3 is TGTGCCATCAGTGAGTCGTTGTCGGGCTACGAGCAGTACTTC.

The CDR3 loop reads CASSPGQGRGYTF. The CDR3 coding sequence is TGTGCCAGCAGCCCGGGACAGGGACGGGGCTACACCTTC. The chain is built from TRBV7-3 and TRBJ1-2, with 9 nucleotides matching TRBD1. Germline V lookup: CDR1 SGHTA, CDR2 FQGTGA. CDR3 size: 13 residues. V dropped 5 bases and J dropped 8; count of bases not matched to a gene: 6.

Concerning this clone itself: Compared with germline, one end of the junction differs, possibly owing to a read error. The chain recombines TRBV5-1 with TRBJ1-4, with TRBD1 matching 9 bases. This CDR3 has 16 amino acids. Germline V CDR1 and CDR2: SGHRS, YFSETQ. The CDR3 loop reads CASSRTGGPTNEKLFF. Written as DNA, the CDR3 is TGTGCCAGCAGCCGTACAGGGGGCCCAACTAATGAAAAACTGTTTTTT.

This sequence joins TRBV27 and TRBJ2-1; TRBD1 agrees at 11 bases. Germline V CDR1 and CDR2: MNHEY, SMNVEV (reference sequence). This CDR3 is built from 15 residues. J lost 9 bases, V lost 5 bases, and 9 bases had no gene match. CDR3: CASSPGTGGLGEQFF. The DNA for the CDR3 is TGTGCCAGCAGTCCCGGGACAGGGGGTTTAGGTGAGCAGTTCTTC.

The V call is TRBV5-6, the J call TRBJ1-1, with 7 bases lining up with TRBD1. The CDR3 sequence is 15 residues long. The germline CDR1 and CDR2 sequences are SGHDT and YYEEEE. The J segment lost 0 bases and the V segment lost 0 bases, leaving 2 bases of the junction unmatched. CDR3 DNA sequence: TGTGCCAGCAGCTTGGGGGACAGTTTGAACACTGAAGCTTTCTTT. Its translation is CASSLGDSLNTEAFF.

This chain's CDR3 is CASSSRQGMTNEKLFF. The CDR3 DNA reads as TGTGCCAGCAGCTCTCGACAGGGAATGACTAATGAAAAACTGTTTTTT. The rearrangement links TRBV7-9 to TRBJ1-4; 7 nucleotides match TRBD1. Unmatched junction bases numbered 7, after V lost 4 bases and J lost 2 bases. There are 16 residues in the CDR3. Germline V gives CDR1 SEHNR, CDR2 FQNEAQ (reference sequence).

The chain recombines TRBV15 with TRBJ2-5; 8 nucleotides align to TRBD2. Trimming cost V 0 bases and J 2 bases; bases outside gene matches: 14. This CDR3 is built from 19 residues. Germline V gives CDR1 LNHNV, CDR2 YYDKDF (reference sequence). CDR3 DNA sequence: TGTGCCACCAGCAGAGATCGGAGGTACCGACTAGCGATACAAGAGACCCAGTACTTC. It yields the protein CATSRDRRYRLAIQETQYF.

The chain couples TRBV9 to TRBJ1-1, with TRBD1 as a possible D gene (5 bases). Germline lookup yields CDR1 SGDLS and CDR2 YYNGEE. The germline V and J ends were trimmed by 0 bases and 0 bases, with 9 bases remaining between them. The CDR3 runs 15 residues. Written as DNA, the CDR3 is TGTGCCAGCAGCGTAGGCACGACAGTGAACACTGAAGCTTTCTTT. This encodes CASSVGTTVNTEAFF.

V gene TRBV3-1 (or the pseudogene TRBV3-2) combines with J gene TRBJ2-5; 8 bases align to TRBD2. CDR3 length: 16 amino acids. J lost 2 bases, V lost 2 bases, and 7 bases had no gene match. Germline values: CDR1 LGHDT, CDR2 YNNKEL (reference sequence). In DNA, the CDR3 is TGTGCCAGCAGCCAAAGGACCGGGGGGGCACAAGAGACCCAGTACTTC. This translates into CASSQRTGGAQETQYF.

Turning to this clone: Within the sample, other DNA sequences also encode this same CDR3. The chain employs TRBV28 and TRBJ1-1; tentatively, D is TRBD1 (5 bases). The CDR3 totals 14 residues. V was shortened by 2 bases and J by 2 bases, with 9 bases between the two germline ends. Germline V gives CDR1 MDHEN, CDR2 SYDVKM. In DNA, the CDR3 is TGTGCCAGCAGTTTAACGGGACTAAACACTGAAGCTTTCTTT. As protein: CASSLTGLNTEAFF. The full variable domain, completed using reference TRBV28 and TRBJ1-1, is DVKVTQSSRYLVKRTGEKVFLECVQDMDHENMFWYRQDPGLGLRLIYFSYDVKMKEKGDIPEGYSVSREKKERFSLILESASTNQTSMYLCASSLTGLNTEAFFGQGTRLTVV.

The V and J genes are TRBV4-3 and TRBJ1-2; 7 positions agree with TRBD1. The germline V gene has CDR1 LGHNA and CDR2 YSLEER. Trimming removed 4 bases from V and 3 bases from J; junction bases left unmatched: 2. There are 13 residues in the CDR3. This CDR3 reads CASSRQGDYGYTF. CDR3 nucleotide sequence: TGCGCCAGCAGCCGACAGGGTGACTATGGCTACACCTTC.

The chain is built from TRBV24-1 and TRBJ2-6, with 9 bases that match TRBD2. CDR3 length: 18 amino acids. V gave up 3 bases and J gave up 3 bases; unmatched junction bases: 8. Germline V gene data show CDR1 as KGHDR and CDR2 as SFDVKD. CDR3 in DNA: TGTGCCACCAGTGATCGGCTAGCGGGAAGGGGTGGGGCCAACGTCCTGACTTTC. Encoded protein: CATSDRLAGRGGANVLTF.

This chain joins TRBV7-2 and TRBJ2-7, with D maybe TRBD1 (5 bases). CDR1 is SGHTA and CDR2 is FQGNSA in the germline V gene. The V and J ends lost 5 bases and 2 bases respectively, with 16 bases between them. The CDR3 extends over 15 amino acids. The CDR3 sequence is CASSPHAGIPYEQYV. The CDR3 bases are TGTGCCAGCAGCCCTCACGCAGGGATCCCCTACGAGCAGTACGTC.

The gene calls are TRBV4-2 and TRBJ1-6; D might be TRBD1 (6 bases). Germline loops: CDR1 LGHNA, CDR2 YNFKEQ. V was pared by 0 bases and J by 5 bases, with 14 bases between. The CDR3 is 17 amino acids. In DNA, the CDR3 is TGTGCCAGCAGCCAAGAAGGGGCCGGGACAAATAATTCACCCCTCCACTTT. Translated, it gives CASSQEGAGTNNSPLHF.

This clone has a single count. This rearrangement joins TRBV10-3 to TRBJ1-2; 9 nucleotides agree with TRBD1. Germline CDR1 ENHRY, CDR2 SYGVKD. CDR3 size: 13 residues. V lost 9 bases and J lost 0; bases outside the gene matches: 2. CDR3 sequence reads: CAIQGASNYGYTF. The CDR3 DNA follows: TGTGCCATACAGGGGGCATCTAACTATGGCTACACCTTC.

This chain links TRBV28 with TRBJ1-3, with D perhaps TRBD1 (5 bases). V lost 4 bases to trimming and J lost 4 bases, with 17 bases between them. There are 16 residues in the CDR3. CDR1 MDHEN and CDR2 SYDVKM come from the germline V gene. CDR3: CASSSTRVGLGNTIYF. The DNA of the CDR3 is TGTGCCAGCAGTTCAACCCGGGTGGGACTCGGAAACACCATATATTTT.

The V and J genes are TRBV5-1 and TRBJ1-2, with 11 bases lining up with TRBD1. This CDR3 has 15 residues. V dropped 4 bases and J dropped 3; count of bases not matched to a gene: 5. Per germline, CDR1 SGHRS and CDR2 YFSETQ. The CDR3 reads CASSEGQGAHYGYTF. The CDR3 nucleotides read TGCGCCAGCAGCGAAGGACAGGGGGCTCACTATGGCTACACCTTC.

The rearrangement uses TRBV7-6 and TRBJ2-2; 8 bases line up with TRBD1. Germline V gene data show CDR1 as SGHVS and CDR2 as FNYEAQ. This CDR3 is built from 16 residues. The V gene end was trimmed by 5 bases and the J gene end by 4 bases; junction bases not matched to a gene: 9. The CDR3 sequence: CASSPRADRGTGELFF. Here the CDR3 DNA reads TGTGCCAGCAGCCCACGGGCAGACAGGGGCACCGGGGAGCTGTTTTTT.

A few counts support this clone. The chain has TRBV19 and TRBJ1-1, with 7 bases fitting TRBD1. CDR1 LNHDA and CDR2 SQIVND come from the germline V gene (reference sequence). CDR3 size: 15 residues. Trimming took 4 bases from V and 1 from J; bases not matched to a gene: 6. The CDR3 nucleotides are TGTGCCAGTAGTACCCGGGACAGATGGAACACTGAAGCTTTCTTT. Its protein product is CASSTRDRWNTEAFF.

This clone was counted a single time. The rearrangement links TRBV2 to TRBJ1-5; TRBD1 matches 7 bases. The CDR3 consists of 14 residues. CDR1 and CDR2 from the germline V gene are SNHLY and FYNNEI. After removal of 0 bases from V and 9 bases from J, the junction contained 5 bases not matched to a gene. The CDR3 DNA reads TGTGCCAGCAGTGAAGCGTCAGGGGGTACGCCCCAGCATTTT. Translating gives CASSEASGGTPQHF. Filled out from reference TRBV2 and TRBJ1-5, the complete variable domain reads EPEVTQTPSHQVTQMGQEVILRCVPISNHLYFYWYRQILGQKVEFLVSFYNNEISEKSEIFDDQFSVERPDGSNFTLKIRSTKLEDSAMYFCASSEASGGTPQHFGDGTRLSIL.

This clone was counted a single time. The chain has TRBV7-9 and TRBJ1-6, with 7 nucleotides matching TRBD1. This CDR3 comprises 14 residues. Germline CDR1 is SEHNR and CDR2 is FQNEAQ (reference sequence). Germline trimming cut 5 bases from V and 5 bases from J; bases unmatched to any gene: 3. CDR3 in DNA: TGTGCCAGCAGCCAGGGACAGAATAATTCACCCCTCCACTTT. Amino acids: CASSQGQNNSPLHF. Using reference TRBV7-9 and TRBJ1-6 for the parts outside the CDR3, the full variable domain is DTGVSQNPRHKITKRGQNVTFRCDPISEHNRLYWYRQTLGQGPEFLTYFQNEAQLEKSRLLSDRFSAERPKGSFSTLEIQRTEQGDSAMYLCASSQGQNNSPLHFGNGTRLTVT.

The rearrangement uses TRBV11-2 and TRBJ2-7; 8 bases fit TRBD1. J gave up 2 bases and V 8 bases, and 8 bases lay outside the gene matches. The CDR3 totals 14 residues. Germline values: CDR1 SGHAT, CDR2 FQNNGV. Here the CDR3 DNA reads TGTGCCAGCGGACGTACAGGGGGACCCTACGAGCAGTACTTC. The encoded protein is CASGRTGGPYEQYF.

V and J are TRBV6-5 and TRBJ2-1; the match to TRBD2 covers 7 bases. This CDR3 comprises 15 residues. CDR1 MNHEY and CDR2 SVGAGI come from the germline V gene. J gave up 3 bases and V 7 bases, and 9 bases lay outside the gene matches. The CDR3 nucleotides are TGTGCCAGCACCTACGCGGGAGAGGGCTACAATGAGCAGTTCTTC. Residues: CASTYAGEGYNEQFF.

J is TRBJ2-2 and V is TRBV7-9; TRBD2 is a possible D gene (5 bases). CDR1 SEHNR and CDR2 FQNEAQ come from the germline V gene (reference sequence). The CDR3 length is 14 residues. V lost 4 bases to trimming and J lost 6 bases, with 12 bases between them. This chain's CDR3 is CASSSELVAGELFF. The CDR3 DNA follows: TGTGCCAGCAGCTCCGAACTAGTGGCCGGGGAGCTGTTTTTT.

The chain links TRBV7-9 to TRBJ1-1; TRBD1 is a possible D gene (5 bases). The CDR3 has 12 residues. Looked up from germline, CDR1 is SEHNR and CDR2 is FQNEAQ (reference sequence). Between the trimmed V and J ends, which lost 5 bases and 7 bases, there was a span of 11 bases. The CDR3 reads CASSLQDYEAFF. CDR3 nucleotide sequence: TGTGCCAGCAGCCTACAGGACTATGAAGCTTTCTTT.

The rearrangement links TRBV18 to TRBJ1-2, with 7 bases that match TRBD1. J was trimmed by 8 bases and V by 4 bases; bases with no gene match: 7. This CDR3 has 13 amino acids. CDR1 and CDR2 from the germline V gene are KGHSH and LQKENI. In DNA, the CDR3 is TGTGCCAGCTCACTTGAACAGGGGACGGGCTACACCTTC. It specifies CASSLEQGTGYTF.

This clone was observed once. The chain links TRBV7-3 to TRBJ2-2; D is perhaps TRBD1 (6 bases). Germline lookup yields CDR1 SGHTA and CDR2 FQGTGA. The CDR3 covers 13 residues. The V end lost 8 bases, the J end lost 2 bases, and 9 bases lay between the germline ends. CDR3 nucleotides: TGTGCCAGCCGGGACACAAACACCGGGGAGCTGTTTTTT. Translation: CASRDTNTGELFF. Filled out from reference TRBV7-3 and TRBJ2-2, the complete variable domain reads GAGVSQTPSNKVTEKGKYVELRCDPISGHTALYWYRQSLGQGPEFLIYFQGTGAADDSGLPNDRFFAVRPEGSVSTLKIQRTERGDSAVYLCASRDTNTGELFFGEGSRLTVL.